Shown below are 20 T cell receptor beta chains from a single sample sequenced in a study of identifying expanded T cells in peripheral blood. Sequencing used immunoSEQ multiplex PCR; TCRdb keeps in-frame clones, though not all of them. The data hold some 70,000 clones, with roughly 90% observed a single time. The sequencing input was blood. All receptors come from a person between 18 and 75 years old in good health.

The chain links TRBV6-6 to TRBJ2-1, with D possibly TRBD2 on 5 matching bases. From germline, CDR1 is MNHNY and CDR2 SVGAGI (reference sequence). V lost 0 bases to trimming and J lost 10 bases, with 13 bases between them. The CDR3 totals 14 residues. DNA for the CDR3: TGTGCCAGCAGTTACTCGATGGCCTCGGGGGAGCAGTTCTTC. It codes for CASSYSMASGEQFF.

The chain combines TRBV14 with TRBJ2-3; TRBD1 aligns across 8 bases. The CDR3 length is 17 residues. Losses at the gene ends were 4 bases for V and 2 bases for J; bases not matched to a gene: 11. CDR1 and CDR2 from the germline V gene are SGHDN and FVKESK. The CDR3 reads CASSPAQGAKATDTQYF. CDR3 DNA sequence: TGTGCCAGCAGCCCGGCCCAGGGGGCAAAGGCCACAGATACGCAGTATTTT.

This rearrangement joins TRBV9 to TRBJ2-7; no clear D gene. The CDR3 length is 15 residues. The germline V and J ends were trimmed by 0 bases and 4 bases, with 14 bases remaining between them. CDR1 and CDR2 (germline): SGDLS, YYNGEE. CDR3 sequence: CASSVGDGHSYEQYF. CDR3 nucleotide sequence: TGTGCCAGCAGCGTAGGTGACGGGCACAGTTACGAGCAGTACTTC.

The CDR3, as DNA: TGTGCCAGTAGTATACGAGGGAACTCCTACGAGCAGTACTTC. Translating it yields CASSIRGNSYEQYF. V and J are TRBV19 and TRBJ2-7; possibly TRBD2 for D (5 bases). Germline lookup yields CDR1 LNHDA and CDR2 SQIVND (reference sequence). The length of the CDR3 is 14 residues. V was cut by 2 bases and J by 0 bases, with 8 bases left in between.

This clone was counted only a few times. CDR3 sequence: CASSIGRNTEAFF. The CDR3 bases are TGTGCCAGTAGTATAGGAAGGAACACTGAAGCTTTCTTT. The genes are TRBV19 and TRBJ1-1; no clear D gene. The CDR3 has 13 amino acids. V dropped 1 base and J dropped 1 base, with 4 bases sitting between them. The germline gives CDR1 LNHDA, CDR2 SQIVND (reference sequence).

The chain recombines TRBV5-6 with TRBJ1-2; D not certain. V lost 2 bases and J 5 bases, leaving 19 bases between the germline ends. CDR3 length: 16 amino acids. CDR1 and CDR2 (germline): SGHDT, YYEEEE. This CDR3 reads CASSFPTAQKLYGYTF. CDR3 nucleotides: TGTGCCAGCAGCTTCCCGACGGCACAGAAACTATATGGCTACACCTTC.

This sequence joins TRBV18 and TRBJ2-4; D may be TRBD2 (6 bases). V was trimmed by 2 bases and J by 2 bases, leaving 13 bases between them. The CDR3 spans 16 residues. CDR1 and CDR2 from the germline V gene are KGHSH and LQKENI. CDR3: CASSPRLGGSKNIQYF. In DNA form, the CDR3 reads TGTGCCAGCTCACCAAGGTTGGGGGGATCCAAAAACATTCAGTACTTC. Variable domain in full (rest from reference TRBV18 and TRBJ2-4): NAGVMQNPRHLVRRRGQEARLRCSPMKGHSHVYWYRQLPEEGLKFMVYLQKENIIDESGMPKERFSAEFPKEGPSILRIQQVVRGDSAAYFCASSPRLGGSKNIQYFGAGTRLSVL.

For the CDR3, the DNA is TGTGCCAGCAGCTTGGGGGGGTCTACCGGGGAGCTGTTTTTT. It encodes CASSLGGSTGELFF. The chain is built from TRBV5-6 and TRBJ2-2; D is perhaps TRBD1 or TRBD2 (5 bases each). Trimming removed 0 bases at V and 5 bases at J, with 8 bases between. In germline, CDR1 is SGHDT, CDR2 YYEEEE. The CDR3 contains 14 residues.

This chain joins TRBV7-6 and TRBJ2-7; D could derive from TRBD1 or TRBD2 (5 bases each). The V gene's germline CDR1 is SGHVS and CDR2 FNYEAQ. The CDR3 is 13 residues long. V lost 1 base and J 12 bases, leaving 16 bases between the germline ends. DNA of the CDR3: TGTGCCAGCAGCTTAGAGAGGGGTCTTGAGGTGTACTTC. Translation: CASSLERGLEVYF.

The rearrangement uses TRBV7-2 and TRBJ1-6; D is unclear. V gave up 6 bases and J gave up 1 base, with 13 bases separating them. Germline V gives CDR1 SGHTA, CDR2 FQGNSA. The CDR3 runs 16 residues. The CDR3 sequence is CASSSGLLSYNSPLHF. CDR3 coding DNA: TGTGCCAGCAGTTCAGGACTTTTGTCCTATAATTCACCCCTCCACTTT.

This clone was picked up one time. The chain couples TRBV5-6 to TRBJ2-5; possibly TRBD1 for D (6 bases). The CDR3 contains 12 residues. The V end lost 4 bases, the J end lost 4 bases, and 8 bases lay between the germline ends. The V gene's germline CDR1 is SGHDT and CDR2 YYEEEE. DNA of the CDR3: TGTGCCAGCAGCCCAGGGGTAGAGACCCAGTACTTC. Protein product: CASSPGVETQYF.

V gene TRBV2 combines with J gene TRBJ2-5; D is ambiguous. Germline V lookup: CDR1 SNHLY, CDR2 FYNNEI. V was pared by 6 bases and J by 2 bases, with 16 bases between. The CDR3 loop spans 15 amino acids. The CDR3 reads CASSPPWSEQETQYF. The CDR3 DNA sequence: TGTGCCAGCAGCCCCCCTTGGAGCGAACAAGAGACCCAGTACTTC.

V gene TRBV4-1 combines with J gene TRBJ2-7; D is perhaps TRBD2 (6 bases). CDR1 MGHRA and CDR2 YSYEKL come from the germline V gene. V lost 0 bases to trimming and J lost 2 bases, with 11 bases between them. The length of the CDR3 is 15 residues. DNA for the CDR3: TGCGCCAGCAGCCAAGATCGGGACTCAGCCTACGAGCAGTACTTC. Translated, it gives CASSQDRDSAYEQYF.

The chain has TRBV29-1 and TRBJ2-1, with D maybe TRBD2 (5 bases). Germline assignment: CDR1 SQVTM and CDR2 ANQGSEA. The germline V and J ends were trimmed by 5 bases and 3 bases, with 11 bases remaining between them. CDR3 size: 13 residues. The CDR3 is CSVIEGVYNEQFF. In DNA, the CDR3 is TGCAGCGTTATCGAGGGTGTCTACAATGAGCAGTTCTTC.

The chain links TRBV5-1 to TRBJ2-2, with TRBD2 as a possible D gene (6 bases). Trimming shortened V by 4 bases and J by 0 bases, and 10 bases separated the two germline ends. In germline, CDR1 is SGHRS, CDR2 YFSETQ. There are 15 residues in the CDR3. The DNA for the CDR3 is TGCGCCAGCAGCGAAACTAGCACGAACACCGGGGAGCTGTTTTTT. This sequence encodes CASSETSTNTGELFF.

The V and J genes are TRBV7-9 and TRBJ2-2; tentatively, D is TRBD2 (6 bases). V was clipped by 6 bases and J by 4 bases, with 9 bases between them. Germline V lookup: CDR1 SEHNR, CDR2 FQNEAQ (reference sequence). CDR3 length: 13 residues. The CDR3 loop reads CASRGTFTGELFF. CDR3 sequence (DNA): TGTGCCAGCAGGGGGACTTTCACCGGGGAGCTGTTTTTT.

V and J are TRBV7-2 and TRBJ2-3; 10 bases are a match to TRBD2. After removal of 7 bases from V and 5 bases from J, the junction contained 21 bases not matched to a gene. From germline, CDR1 is SGHTA and CDR2 FQGNSA. This CDR3 comprises 19 residues. The CDR3 region is CASTPYGWASGSYGDTQYF. The CDR3 DNA follows: TGTGCCAGCACCCCTTATGGTTGGGCTAGCGGGAGCTACGGAGATACGCAGTATTTT.

This rearrangement joins TRBV28 to TRBJ2-5; TRBD2 matches 11 bases. Trimming at V came to 5 bases and at J to 5 bases, leaving 7 bases not matched to a gene. Germline loops: CDR1 MDHEN, CDR2 SYDVKM. This CDR3 has 15 residues. The CDR3, as DNA: TGTGCCAGCAGTGTTAGCGGGAGGGCCGCGGAGACCCAGTACTTC. Protein: CASSVSGRAAETQYF.

This clone was observed a few times. The V call is TRBV13, the J call TRBJ2-1; D call uncertain. CDR1 and CDR2 from the germline V gene are PRHDT and FYEKMQ (reference sequence). V was cut by 5 bases and J by 0 bases, with 17 bases left in between. This CDR3 is built from 17 residues. The CDR3 nucleotides are TGTGCCAGCAGCCGAACTTGGACGGGCAGCTCCTACAATGAGCAGTTCTTC. Translating gives CASSRTWTGSSYNEQFF.

The V and J genes are TRBV29-1 and TRBJ2-2; TRBD1 matches 10 bases. Germline values: CDR1 SQVTM, CDR2 ANQGSEA. With V trimmed by 6 bases and J by 5 bases, 3 bases remained unmatched. The CDR3 has 13 amino acids. The CDR3 loop is CSVDRGGTGELFF. The CDR3 DNA reads TGCAGCGTGGACAGGGGGGGGACCGGGGAGCTGTTTTTT.